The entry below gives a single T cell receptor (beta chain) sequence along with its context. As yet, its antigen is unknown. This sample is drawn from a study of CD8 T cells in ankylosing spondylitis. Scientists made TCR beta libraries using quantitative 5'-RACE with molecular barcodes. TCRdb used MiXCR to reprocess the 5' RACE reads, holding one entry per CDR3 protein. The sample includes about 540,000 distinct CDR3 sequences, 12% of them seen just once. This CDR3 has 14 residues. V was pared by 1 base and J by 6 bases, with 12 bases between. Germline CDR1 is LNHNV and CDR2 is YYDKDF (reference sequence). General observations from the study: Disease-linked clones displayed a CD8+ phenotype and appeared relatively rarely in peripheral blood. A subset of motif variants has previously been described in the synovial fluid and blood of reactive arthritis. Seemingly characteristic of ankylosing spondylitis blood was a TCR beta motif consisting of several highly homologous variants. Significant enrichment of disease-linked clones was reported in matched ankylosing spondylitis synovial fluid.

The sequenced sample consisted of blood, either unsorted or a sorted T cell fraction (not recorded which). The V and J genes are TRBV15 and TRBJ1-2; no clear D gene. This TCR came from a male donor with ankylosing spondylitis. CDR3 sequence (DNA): TGTGCCACCAGCAGAGTGCCGGCGAGTAATGGCTACACCTTC. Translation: CATSRVPASNGYTF. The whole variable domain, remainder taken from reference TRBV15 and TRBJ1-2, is DAMVIQNPRYQVTQFGKPVTLSCSQTLNHNVMYWYQQKSSQAPKLLFHYYDKDFNNEADTPDNFQSRRPNTSFCFLDIRSPGLGDTAMYLCATSRVPASNGYTFGSGTRLTVV.